This T cell receptor beta chain was retrieved from a study of CXCR3-negative and CXCR3-positive naive CD8 T cells. Overall study context: Summed over all libraries, TRB reads came to roughly 140 million, with about 1.5 +/- 0.3 million per library. Study-wide findings and caveats: For naive cells, CXCR3-negative and CXCR3-positive subsets had similar TRBV-TRBJ usage; for memory cells, usage differed. For CXCR3-positive naive cells, TRB CDR3s were more hydrophobic than those of CXCR3-negative naive cells.

The TRB cDNA libraries were prepared by 5' RACE with UMI labels. Using the 5' RACE reads, TCRdb records one entry per CDR3 protein without DNA. The ten most abundant clones cover roughly 0.8% of a sample with 50,000 to 65,000 distinct CDR3 sequences. The CDR3 length is 14 residues. Germline V gene sequence: CDR1 DFQATT, CDR2 SNEGSKA (reference sequence). Triplicate sorts of 300,000 cells per CD8+ subset. Note on this clonotype: Its matching antigen is unknown.

The gene calls are TRBV20-1 and TRBJ2-7; the D call of TRBD2 rests on TCRdb alone, since no DNA is present to check it. Material: naive CXCR3+ CD8+ T cells from blood. Subset noted: CD45RO-CCR7+CD27+CD95- naive CD8+ T cells expressing CXCR3 (TNR3+). This sequence originates from a human donor in good health. Some clones in this sample may be carry-over from other donors' samples. CDR3 amino acids: CSVPGGADFHEQYF.